This is a list of T cell receptor beta chains from one sample in a study of shared clonotypes between healthy human individuals. Here immunoSEQ multiplex PCR was the method, and the copy in TCRdb shows in-frame clones only, minus some. The top ten hold 0.1% to 0.15% of the sample, which has 2 million to 2.5 million clones, 85% to 95% seen once. The sample consisted of naive CD4+ T cells sorted from blood. The receptors come from a man aged 18 to 35 in good health. CDR3s include the opening cysteine and the closing phenylalanine or tryptophan. A D gene is named only where the DNA matches it firmly. Size is omitted from some rows. Given values are once, few, many or a class for expanded clones.

clone size,J gene,V gene,D gene,CDR3 protein,CDR3 DNA
once,TRBJ1-6,TRBV10-3,TRBD1,CASNVQGNSPLHF,TGTGCCTCAAACGTACAGGGGAATTCACCCCTCCACTTT
-,TRBJ1-2,TRBV13,TRBD1,CASSSRWDRENGYTF,TGTGCCAGCAGCTCGCGCTGGGACAGGGAAAATGGCTACACCTTC
-,TRBJ2-7,TRBV10-3,-,CAISDQKRGHEQYF,TGTGCCATCAGTGACCAAAAACGGGGGCACGAGCAGTACTTC
-,TRBJ1-3,TRBV5-1,-,CASSAGTGGGNTIYF,TGCGCCAGCAGCGCAGGTACAGGAGGCGGAAACACCATATATTTT
once,TRBJ1-1,TRBV2,TRBD1,CASKRQDRDNTEAFF,TGTGCCAGCAAGAGGCAGGACAGGGATAACACTGAAGCTTTCTTT
-,TRBJ2-1,TRBV10-2,TRBD2,CASSEWLAGDNEQFF,TGCGCCAGCAGTGAGTGGCTAGCGGGGGACAATGAGCAGTTCTTC
once,TRBJ2-7,TRBV18,TRBD2,CASSPPSGTFEQYF,TGTGCCAGCTCACCACCTAGCGGGACTTTCGAGCAGTACTTC
-,TRBJ1-4,TRBV5-6,-,CASSLFQGNEKLFF,TGTGCCAGCAGCTTGTTTCAGGGCAATGAAAAACTGTTTTTT
-,TRBJ1-5,TRBV5-1,TRBD1,CASSLEGAPQPQHF,TGCGCCAGCAGCTTGGAGGGGGCCCCTCAGCCCCAGCATTTT
-,TRBJ2-1,TRBV28,TRBD2,CASSPTSGGANYNEQFF,TGTGCCAGCAGCCCAACTAGCGGGGGGGCCAATTACAATGAGCAGTTCTTC
-,TRBJ1-2,TRBV27,-,CASSFDGNGYTF,TGTGCCAGCAGTTTCGATGGTAACGGCTACACCTTC
-,TRBJ2-7,TRBV28,TRBD1,CASSLSRQGYEQYF,TGTGCCAGCAGTTTATCCCGACAGGGCTACGAGCAGTACTTC
-,TRBJ2-5,TRBV7-9,-,CASSLGGLGSGEETQYF,TGTGCCAGCAGCTTAGGCGGTCTAGGGTCCGGTGAAGAGACCCAGTACTTC
once,TRBJ2-7,TRBV2,TRBD2,CASRKLAGGPQHEQYF,TGTGCCAGCAGGAAACTAGCGGGAGGCCCCCAGCACGAGCAGTACTTC
-,TRBJ1-2,TRBV6-5,-,CASTNPGQGYGYTF,TGTGCCAGCACCAACCCGGGGCAGGGTTATGGCTACACCTTC
-,TRBJ1-4,TRBV10-2,-,CASSGTTAGNEKLFF,TGCGCCAGCAGTGGCACAACTGCGGGTAATGAAAAACTGTTTTTT
-,TRBJ1-2,TRBV2,-,CASSDRERYGYTF,TGTGCCAGCAGTGACAGGGAACGCTATGGCTACACCTTC
-,TRBJ2-5,TRBV18,TRBD2,CASSSWTSGKVVETQYF,TGTGCCAGCTCATCCTGGACTAGCGGGAAAGTAGTAGAGACCCAGTACTTC
-,TRBJ1-1,TRBV13,-,CASRDRDTSYTEAFF,TGTGCCAGCAGGGACCGGGACACTAGTTACACTGAAGCTTTCTTT
-,TRBJ2-7,TRBV6-5,-,CASSSGTKSSYEQYF,TGTGCCAGCAGTTCCGGGACGAAGAGCTCCTACGAGCAGTACTTC
-,TRBJ1-4,TRBV6-5,-,CASSTGYEKLFF,TGTGCCAGCAGTACAGGGTATGAAAAACTGTTTTTT
-,TRBJ2-7,TRBV15,-,CATSREGTLPGEQYF,TGTGCCACCAGCAGAGAAGGGACTCTCCCAGGCGAGCAGTACTTC
-,TRBJ1-6,TRBV10-3,TRBD1,CAISEDRDSAPLHF,TGTGCCATCAGTGAAGACAGGGATAGTGCACCCCTCCACTTT
-,TRBJ1-1,TRBV7-2,TRBD1,CASSLMGQGTTTEAFF,TGTGCCAGCAGCTTAATGGGACAGGGAACCACCACTGAAGCTTTCTTT
-,TRBJ1-1,TRBV10-2,-,CASRRTGTEAFF,TGCGCCAGCAGGAGGACCGGCACTGAAGCTTTCTTT
-,TRBJ2-7,TRBV20-1,-,CSARGPLEQYF,TGCAGTGCTAGAGGCCCTCTCGAGCAGTACTTC
-,TRBJ2-2,TRBV25-1,-,CASTLGTGELFF,TGTGCCAGCACCCTTGGCACCGGGGAGCTGTTTTTT
-,TRBJ2-1,TRBV6-5,TRBD2,CASSPGLAGNNEQFF,TGTGCCAGCAGTCCCGGGCTAGCGGGTAACAATGAGCAGTTCTTC
-,TRBJ1-3,TRBV5-1,-,CASSSSSSGNTIYF,TGCGCCAGCAGCTCCAGCTCCTCTGGAAACACCATATATTTT
-,TRBJ1-1,TRBV27,-,CASSSPPQRGEAFF,TGTGCCAGCAGTTCCCCCCCCCAACGGGGGGAAGCTTTCTTT
-,TRBJ1-1,TRBV5-6,-,CASSRLTIHGNTEAFF,TGTGCCAGCAGCCGGCTCACCATACATGGAAACACTGAAGCTTTCTTT